This T cell receptor beta chain originates from a study of STAT3 mutations in large granular lymphocyte leukemia (dated by TCRdb to between 2018 and 2021). Looking at the study overall: In roughly half of the longitudinally sequenced T-LGLL patients, canonical activating STAT3 mutations were detected. Patients were sequenced at 4 time points on average, with the number of samplings per patient ranging from 2 to 8. As controls within the study, a couple of patients with natural killer LGL leukemia were also sequenced longitudinally. One or more immunosuppressive therapy regimens were given to more than half of T-LGLL patients, and hematologic response was seen in about 43% of the treated patients. From an initial cohort of 207 LGL patients, approximately 19 representative T-LGLL cases were picked for longitudinal TCRbeta and STAT3 sequencing. Patients with T-cell large granular lymphocyte leukemia underwent serial deep sequencing of TCRbeta CDR3 and STAT3 to reconstruct clonal hierarchy and dynamics. Overall study results and their limits: In about 30% of the 18 patients, TCR clonotype switching occurred after therapy, and every newly emerging clone was STAT3 wild type. All T-LGLL patients had at least one immunodominant TCRbeta clonotype, and roughly half had multiple immunodominant subclonotypes. Persisting codominant clonotypes in some patients meant a small but highly pathogenic clone may have been missed. Because no samples were available when a clone first appeared, clonal expansion had to be inferred from samplings taken at other points. Dominant TCR clone burden was found to exceed STAT3 mutant burden in several patients, suggesting that STAT3 mutation arose secondarily within a pre-expanded clone. Variable intervals between samplings and differing treatment regimens complicated linking therapy response to changes in TCR clonal burden.

CDR1 and CDR2 (SQVTM, ANQGSEA) derive from the germline V gene. The CDR3 contains 14 residues, cysteine and phenylalanine counted. Only CDR3 DNA remains: 42 bases, in frame from the first base. Deletion took 1 base off V and 4 bases off J, with a span of 11 bases between the germline ends. DNA was extracted from blood mononuclear cells, with the same DNA used for both TCR and STAT3 sequencing. Remarks on this clone: No cognate antigen has been identified for it. No much larger clonotype is one base removed from it; base qualities were not supplied.

TCRbeta libraries were sequenced on an Illumina MiSeq, averaging roughly 41,000 productive templates per sample. Using multiplex PCR amplification, the immunoSEQ assay generated the TCRbeta CDR3 libraries. The paper's data handling went like this. Repertoire diversity was computed as previously defined, with values near 0 indicating extremely monoclonal samples. Entries here come from immuneACCESS through TCRdb and include only in-frame sequences with V and J called. Some clones fail to appear in such tables; in the studies checked, an unresolved V gene covers under half of the shortfall, and the cause of the remainder is unknown. V, J and clone size are taken as reported in that table, and D and trimming were inferred from the DNA itself. Across this sample there are approximately 6,600 clones, with around 60% seen only once. Clones ranked in the top ten supply less than 80% of the sample.

The rearranged chain carries TRBV29-1 and TRBJ2-1; the D gene is tentatively TRBD1 or TRBD2, each matching 5 bases. Sequencing was done on a sample of peripheral blood mononuclear cells. The clonotype originates from a boy between 10 and 17 years old with T-cell large granular lymphocyte leukemia. Some clones in this sample may be carry-over from other donors' samples. The age is the age at diagnosis. The CDR3 has the sequence CSVEVGRVYNEQFF. Here is the DNA: TGCAGCGTTGAAGTGGGACGAGTATACAATGAGCAGTTCTTC.